This T cell receptor (beta chain) is from a study of T cells expressing NK-cell markers. Across the study: The eight sequenced donors comprised seven who were HCMV-seropositive and one who was seronegative.

The V gene's germline CDR1 is SNHLY and CDR2 FYNNEI. The CDR3 has 12 residues. Details on this clonotype: Its antigen is not known.

Study-level findings and limits: The share of CD8+ T cells held by dominant NKG2C+ clonotypes was 1.0-7.0% in about 6 donors. Whether expanded NKG2C-expressing T cell clones recognize HCMV is unknown.

UMIs accompanied the 5'RACE template switching by which TCR beta cDNA was made. TCRdb processed the 5' RACE reads again and assigns one entry to each CDR3 protein, with no DNA. Here the sample table reports about 460,000 distinct CDR3 sequences. The sample taken for sequencing was blood T cells: a sorted CD56 or NKG2C T cell subset, CD4+ or CD8+ T cells, or bulk PBMC T cells (not recorded which). V is TRBV2 and J is TRBJ1-6; the D call of TRBD1 rests on TCRdb alone, since no DNA is present to check it. The origin of this receptor is a woman in her forties or fifties in good health. This CDR3 reads CAGSTGGSPLHF.